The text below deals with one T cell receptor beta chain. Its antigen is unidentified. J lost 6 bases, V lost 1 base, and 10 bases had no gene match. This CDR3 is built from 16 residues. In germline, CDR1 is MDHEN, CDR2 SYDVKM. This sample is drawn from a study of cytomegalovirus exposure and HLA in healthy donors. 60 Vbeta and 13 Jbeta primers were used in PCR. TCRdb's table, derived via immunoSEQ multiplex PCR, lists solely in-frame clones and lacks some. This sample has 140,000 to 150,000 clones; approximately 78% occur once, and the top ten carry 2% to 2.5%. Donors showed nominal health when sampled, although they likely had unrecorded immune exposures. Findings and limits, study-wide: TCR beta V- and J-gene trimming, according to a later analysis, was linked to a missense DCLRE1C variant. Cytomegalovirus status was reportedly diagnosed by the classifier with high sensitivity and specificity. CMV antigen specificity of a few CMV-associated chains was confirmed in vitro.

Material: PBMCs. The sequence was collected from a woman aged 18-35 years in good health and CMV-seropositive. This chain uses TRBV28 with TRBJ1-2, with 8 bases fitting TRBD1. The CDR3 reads CASSLFWVRGLDGYTF. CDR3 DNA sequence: TGTGCCAGCAGTTTATTTTGGGTCAGGGGGCTGGATGGCTACACCTTC.